These T cell receptor beta chains were read from a single sample in a study. The protocol was immunoSEQ multiplex PCR, while the TCRdb copy is restricted to in-frame clones and leaves out a portion. The table has approximately 50,000 clones, approximately 95% seen once. Material: PBMCs. The receptors shown here come from a man in his forties with rheumatoid arthritis. Both conserved end residues are part of each CDR3. D genes are given only for firm matches.

J	V	D	DNA	CDR3
TRBJ2-7	TRBV7-2	TRBD2	TGTGCCAGCAGCTTAGTCCCAGCGGGAGGGCCCCACGAGCAGTACTTC	CASSLVPAGGPHEQYF
TRBJ2-3	TRBV5-1	-	TGCGCCAGCAGCTCCCAGGGGACAGATACGCAGTATTTT	CASSSQGTDTQYF
TRBJ2-1	TRBV10-3	-	TGTGCCATCAGCGGGGACAGTGGACGGCGGGGTGAGCAGTTCTTC	CAISGDSGRRGEQFF
TRBJ2-7	TRBV10-2	TRBD1	TGCGCCAGCAGTGGACAACAGGGGGCATACTACGAGCAGTACTTC	CASSGQQGAYYEQYF
TRBJ2-1	TRBV3-1/TRBV3-2	-	TGTGCCAGCAGCCAAGCGGCAGGATCTTACAATGAGCAGTTCTTC	CASSQAAGSYNEQFF
TRBJ2-7	TRBV5-6	TRBD1	TGTGCCAGCAGCTTGGGGGACAGGGGGGCCGAGCAGTACTTC	CASSLGDRGAEQYF
TRBJ1-2	TRBV18	TRBD1	TGTGCCAGCTCACAACAAACGGGACAGGGGGATGGCTACACCTTC	CASSQQTGQGDGYTF
TRBJ2-2	TRBV12-3/TRBV12-4	-	TGTGCCAGCAGGCGCACTAGCATCGGGGAGCTGTTTTTT	CASRRTSIGELFF
TRBJ1-1	TRBV28	-	TGTGCCAGCAGGCTACAGAGCACTGAAGCTTTCTTT	CASRLQSTEAFF
TRBJ2-1	TRBV4-3	-	TGCGCCAGCAGCCAAGCGGTGTACCCCTACAATGAGCAGTTCTTC	CASSQAVYPYNEQFF
TRBJ2-1	TRBV9	-	TGTGCCAGCAGCGTAGCGGGGGGCCTCTACAATGAGCAGTTCTTC	CASSVAGGLYNEQFF